The 28 T cell receptor beta chains listed next were all sequenced from one sample in a study of blood T cells in healthy people across ages (dated by TCRdb to the mid-2010s). Library creation used 5' RACE. Sequenced using an Illumina HiSeq 2500. A second PCR of roughly 7 to 11 cycles was performed with a sample-barcoded 5' primer and a J-beta primer mix. The raw public data were reprocessed by TCRdb itself: fastp quality trimming at Q25, MiXCR clonotype calling, in-frame beta chains only. Each CDR3 protein gets just one entry, which takes the most common genes and DNA from the rows behind it. This sample lists 1.5 million to 2 million distinct CDR3 sequences; about 50% were detected once. Around 2.1% of the sample goes to the ten largest clones. Sample: blood. Receptor source: a woman aged 40 to 50 in good health.

The chain links TRBV28 to TRBJ2-5; D is possibly TRBD2 (7 bases). The CDR3 spans 20 residues. Germline V lookup: CDR1 MDHEN, CDR2 SYDVKM. V was shortened by 1 base and J by 0 bases, with 24 bases between the two germline ends. Here the CDR3 reads CASSLLRGLGDQMYQETQYF. The CDR3, as DNA: TGTGCCAGCAGTTTATTGCGGGGGCTAGGGGACCAGATGTACCAAGAGACCCAGTACTTC.

The chain joins TRBV7-9 to TRBJ2-5; D gene unclear. V was shortened by 5 bases and J by 11 bases, with 24 bases between the two germline ends. Germline CDR1 is SEHNR and CDR2 is FQNEAQ (reference sequence). The CDR3 has 15 residues. CDR3: CASSPRFGTYNEQYF. In DNA form, the CDR3 reads TGTGCCAGCAGCCCCCGATTTGGAACCTACAATGAGCAGTACTTC.

This clonotype was seen a few times. The rearrangement links TRBV7-2 to TRBJ1-6; D remains unclear. Trimming removed 5 bases at V and 7 bases at J, with 12 bases between. Germline assignment: CDR1 SGHTA and CDR2 FQGNSA. This CDR3 comprises 14 residues. In DNA form, the CDR3 reads TGTGCCAGCAGCCCTCAAGGACTGAATTCACCCCTCCACTTT. Translating gives CASSPQGLNSPLHF.

The chain is built from TRBV6-6 and TRBJ2-5, with TRBD2 identical over 7 bases. The CDR3 covers 17 residues. V was clipped by 7 bases and J by 5 bases; unmatched bases: 19. Germline CDR1 MNHNY, CDR2 SVGAGI (reference sequence). In DNA form, the CDR3 reads TGTGCCAGCACCTACCCCGCTAGCGGCCGGTCGGTGGAGACCCAGTACTTC. It encodes CASTYPASGRSVETQYF.

The count of this clonotype is one. The chain uses TRBV20-1 and TRBJ1-1, with D perhaps TRBD1 (5 bases). The length of the CDR3 is 18 residues. Trimming cost V 4 bases and J 5 bases, with 29 bases left between them. The germline CDR1 and CDR2 sequences are DFQATT and SNEGSKA (reference sequence). The CDR3 nucleotides read TGCAGTGCTAAAATAAGCGGTACAGGACAAAATTGGGTGACTGAAGCTTTCTTT. Protein product: CSAKISGTGQNWVTEAFF.

This clonotype turned up a few times. The rearrangement joins TRBV10-3 to TRBJ1-2; 8 nucleotides match TRBD1. The CDR3 is made up of 14 amino acids. The junction had 8 bases not matched to a gene; V was cut back by 3 bases and J by 8 bases. The germline V gene has CDR1 ENHRY and CDR2 SYGVKD. The CDR3 DNA follows: TGTGCCATCAGTGATTTGTCAGGGGGCGGAGGCTACACCTTC. Amino acids: CAISDLSGGGGYTF.

This clonotype was counted only a few times. V and J are TRBV6-5 and TRBJ2-7; 8 bases line up with TRBD1. The CDR3 totals 15 residues. Germline CDR1 and CDR2: MNHEY and SVGAGI. The J segment lost 1 base and the V segment lost 6 bases, leaving 8 bases of the junction unmatched. The CDR3 sequence: CASSRDRGASYEQYF. The CDR3 DNA reads TGTGCCAGCAGCCGCGACAGGGGCGCTTCCTACGAGCAGTACTTC.

This chain links TRBV7-2 with TRBJ2-7, with D maybe TRBD2 (5 bases). The V end lost 4 bases, the J end lost 7 bases, and 14 bases lay between the germline ends. Germline V CDR1 and CDR2: SGHTA, FQGNSA. The CDR3 sequence is 13 residues long. CDR3 sequence reads: CASSSGWTGEQYF. CDR3 nucleotide sequence: TGTGCCAGCAGCTCCGGCTGGACGGGAGAGCAGTACTTC. The whole variable domain, remainder taken from reference TRBV7-2 and TRBJ2-7, is GAGVSQSPSNKVTEKGKDVELRCDPISGHTALYWYRQSLGQGLEFLIYFQGNSAPDKSGLPSDRFSAERTGGSVSTLTIQRTQQEDSAVYLCASSSGWTGEQYFGPGTRLTVT.

This clonotype showed up just once. V is TRBV9 and J is TRBJ1-2; no definite D call. Trimming removed 0 bases at V and 7 bases at J, with 19 bases between. Germline V gives CDR1 SGDLS, CDR2 YYNGEE. This CDR3 has 16 amino acids. Written as DNA, the CDR3 is TGTGCCAGCAGCGTAGAGGCAGGAGTGGCTATAGGTGGCTACACCTTC. It specifies CASSVEAGVAIGGYTF.

The V gene is TRBV15, the J gene TRBJ2-5; no firm D call. Per the germline V gene, CDR1 is LNHNV and CDR2 is YYDKDF (reference sequence). The CDR3 contains 14 residues. V was trimmed by 2 bases and J by 1 base, leaving 8 bases between them. CDR3 loop: CATSRRHLQETQYF. The DNA of the CDR3 is TGTGCCACCAGCAGACGACATCTCCAAGAGACCCAGTACTTC.

In its sample, this clonotype was seen a few times. V gene TRBV9 combines with J gene TRBJ1-2; TRBD1 agrees at 12 bases. CDR3 length: 15 residues. Germline CDR1 reads SGDLS; CDR2 reads YYNGEE. Trimming took 4 bases from V and 8 from J; bases not matched to a gene: 9. In DNA, the CDR3 is TGTGCCAGCAGCCCCCCGGGACAGGGGGCGTCCGGCTACACCTTC. Translation gives CASSPPGQGASGYTF.

This clonotype was seen a few times. The rearrangement links TRBV7-8 to TRBJ2-7; D is perhaps TRBD2 (5 bases). Gene TRBJ2-5 matches the end of the DNA better, so the J call may be wrong. The CDR3 runs to 14 residues. CDR1 and CDR2 (germline): SGHVS, FQNEAQ. The CDR3 coding sequence is TGTGCCAGCAGCTTAGCGATCCGGGAAAAGACCCAGTACTTC. Its protein product is CASSLAIREKTQYF.

V and J are TRBV21-1 and TRBJ1-6; no DNA check was done on the table's D call, TRBD1. TRBV21-1 is tagged as a pseudogene. This CDR3 is 17 amino acids long. The CDR3 nucleotides are TGTGCCAGCAGCAATAGACCGGGACCCTCGAATAATTCACCCCTCCACTTT. It specifies CASSNRPGPSNNSPLHF.

The J gene is TRBJ2-1, the V gene TRBV28, with 10 bases lining up with TRBD1. Germline loops: CDR1 MDHEN, CDR2 SYDVKM. The V and J ends lost 6 bases and 4 bases, in that order; junction bases with no gene match: 9. CDR3 length equals 16 residues. The CDR3 DNA sequence: TGTGCCAGCAGCACCCGGGACAGGGGACCGTACAATGAGCAGTTCTTC. This encodes CASSTRDRGPYNEQFF.

Turning to this clonotype: An end of the junction does not agree with germline; a read error may underlie this. The chain carries TRBV6-6 and TRBJ1-2; tentative D call: TRBD1 (5 bases). The germline V gene has CDR1 MNHNY and CDR2 SVGAGI (reference sequence). CDR3 length: 14 residues. Written as DNA, the CDR3 is TGTGCCAGTAGTTACTCGGGGACCAAGCATGGCTACACCTTC. This sequence encodes CASSYSGTKHGYTF.

The V gene is TRBV4-3, the J gene TRBJ1-2; D call uncertain. This CDR3 spans 14 amino acids. Germline CDR1 is LGHNA and CDR2 is YSLEER. Trimming left V 0 bases short and J 5 bases short, with 10 bases between. CDR3 in DNA: TGCGCCAGCAGCCAAGAACGCTCCGCGTATGGCTACACCTTC. It encodes CASSQERSAYGYTF.

The rearrangement joins TRBV6-6 to TRBJ1-3; D perhaps matches TRBD1 (5 bases). The CDR3 length is 12 residues. V lost 8 bases to trimming and J lost 6 bases, with 11 bases between them. Germline V gene sequence: CDR1 MNHNY, CDR2 SVGAGI (reference sequence). CDR3 sequence reads: CASAGLENTIYF. The CDR3 bases are TGTGCCAGCGCGGGGCTCGAAAACACCATATATTTT.

The sample holds a few counts of this clonotype. The chain is built from TRBV20-1 and TRBJ2-5; D possibly uses TRBD1 or TRBD2 (6 bases each). This CDR3 region has 14 residues. Germline V gene lookup returns CDR1 DFQATT and CDR2 SNEGSKA (reference sequence). CDR3 DNA: TGCGCTGCTTCGGGGGCGCTTGAGGGGGAGACCCAGTACTTC. Encoded protein: CAASGALEGETQYF.

The chain uses TRBV7-8 and TRBJ2-5, with D perhaps matching TRBD2 (5 bases). The germline CDR1 and CDR2 sequences are SGHVS and FQNEAQ. With 3 bases removed from V and 2 bases from J, the gap between germline ends came to 16 bases. This CDR3 region has 16 residues. CDR3 in DNA: TGTGCCAGCAGCTTTCTTCTTACTCTAGCTCAAGAGACCCAGTACTTC. Translated, it gives CASSFLLTLAQETQYF.

The chain couples TRBV20-1 to TRBJ2-4; a weak D match, TRBD1 (6 bases). The V gene lost 3 bases and the J gene lost 1 base, with 10 bases spanning the gap. The CDR3 spans 14 residues. In germline, CDR1 is DFQATT, CDR2 SNEGSKA (reference sequence). The CDR3 DNA sequence: TGCAGTGCTAGGGTAACAGGGGCCAAAAACATTCAGTACTTC. This sequence encodes CSARVTGAKNIQYF.

As DNA, the CDR3 is TGTGCCAGCAGCGTGGGACAGTGGGCGAACAAAAACATTCAGTACTTC. Protein sequence: CASSVGQWANKNIQYF. V is TRBV9 and J is TRBJ2-4; the match to TRBD1 covers 7 bases. CDR1 is SGDLS, CDR2 YYNGEE, per germline. The CDR3 covers 16 residues. Trimming removed 2 bases from V and 3 bases from J; junction bases left unmatched: 8.

This clonotype was seen a few times. This chain connects TRBV6-6 to TRBJ1-6; 8 positions match TRBD1. V trimming: 4 bases; J trimming: 10 bases; junction bases outside the gene matches: 6. The V gene's germline CDR1 is MNHNY and CDR2 SVGAGI (reference sequence). The CDR3 has 14 residues. CDR3 nucleotides: TGTGCCAGCAGTTTAGGACAGGGATGGTCACCCCTCCACTTT. It codes for CASSLGQGWSPLHF.

The rearrangement links TRBV29-1 to TRBJ1-1, with D perhaps matching TRBD1 (5 bases). Germline lookup yields CDR1 SQVTM and CDR2 ANQGSEA. The CDR3 totals 12 residues. The V and J ends lost 1 base and 4 bases respectively, with 7 bases between them. Here the CDR3 reads CSVEVGTTEAFF. As DNA, the CDR3 is TGCAGCGTTGAAGTAGGGACCACTGAAGCTTTCTTT.

The rearrangement joins TRBV7-9 to TRBJ1-1; the D gene is possibly TRBD1 (6 bases). The CDR3 sequence is 15 residues long. V gave up 6 bases and J gave up 1 base, with 15 bases separating them. Per the germline V gene, CDR1 is SEHNR and CDR2 is FQNEAQ (reference sequence). CDR3 in amino acids: CASSPAGARNTEAFF. As DNA, the CDR3 is TGTGCCAGCAGTCCTGCAGGGGCCCGGAACACTGAAGCTTTCTTT.

This chain joins TRBV15 and TRBJ2-7; 8 nucleotides match TRBD2. The J call may be faulty, since TRBJ2-4 better matches the DNA end. This CDR3 spans 17 amino acids. CDR1 is LNHNV and CDR2 is YYDKDF in the germline V gene (reference sequence). The CDR3 coding sequence is TGTGCCACCAGCAGCGATCCGGGACCAGCGGGGGCGGACATTCAGTACTTC. Its protein product is CATSSDPGPAGADIQYF.

The chain uses TRBV5-6 and TRBJ2-5; D is undetermined. V dropped 2 bases and J dropped 2 bases, with 13 bases sitting between them. Germline V gene lookup returns CDR1 SGHDT and CDR2 YYEEEE. The CDR3 contains 15 residues. CDR3: CASSFTAIGQETQYF. The DNA of the CDR3 is TGTGCCAGCAGCTTTACTGCAATAGGTCAAGAGACCCAGTACTTC. The full variable domain, in which reference TRBV5-6 and TRBJ2-5 provide the parts outside the CDR3, is DAGVTQSPTHLIKTRGQQVTLRCSPKSGHDTVSWYQQALGQGPQFIFQYYEEEERQRGNFPDRFSGHQFPNYSSELNVNALLLGDSALYLCASSFTAIGQETQYFGPGTRLLVL.

The rearrangement links TRBV10-1 to TRBJ2-3, with TRBD1 matching 9 bases. CDR3 length equals 15 residues. The V gene's germline CDR1 is WNHNN and CDR2 SYGVQD (reference sequence). Trimming removed 7 bases from V and 3 bases from J; junction bases left unmatched: 8. This chain's CDR3 is CASIHTGTGTDTQYF. As DNA, the CDR3 is TGCGCCAGCATACACACCGGGACAGGGACAGATACGCAGTATTTT.

This clonotype was recorded a few times. In DNA form, the CDR3 reads TGCGCCAGCAGCCAAGTCGCCGTTAGCGGGGGTGCCCCCCTGACTTTC. This sequence encodes CASSQVAVSGGAPLTF. V is TRBV4-1 and J is TRBJ2-6, with 9 bases aligning to TRBD2. Germline trimming cut 1 base from V and 15 bases from J; bases unmatched to any gene: 13. Per germline, CDR1 MGHRA and CDR2 YSYEKL. The CDR3 has 16 residues.